One and the same sample provided the 26 T cell receptor beta chains below, sequenced in a study of T cells after yellow fever vaccination. TCRdb recomputed calls from the 5' RACE reads with MiXCR, one row per CDR3 protein. The sample has some 560,000 distinct CDR3 sequences; 15% to 20% are singletons. The specimen comprised PBMCs, sampled 15 days after the yellow fever booster vaccination. These receptor sequences come from a man younger than 45 who received the YFV17D yellow fever vaccine.

The chain couples TRBV29-1 to TRBJ1-2; D call uncertain. Germline V lookup: CDR1 SQVTM, CDR2 ANQGSEA. V lost 0 bases and J lost 1, with 27 bases in between. CDR3 length: 20 residues. The CDR3 region is CSVEDLHGLDPITINYGYTF. The CDR3 coding sequence is TGCAGCGTTGAAGATCTTCACGGGTTGGACCCTATAACTATTAACTATGGCTACACCTTC.

This clonotype was detected a few times. The V gene is TRBV12-3 or TRBV12-4, the J gene TRBJ1-2; 7 positions match TRBD1. This CDR3 region has 15 residues. Trimming took 5 bases from V and 3 from J; bases not matched to a gene: 9. DNA of the CDR3: TGTGCCAGCAGTACGCTACCAGGGGGGGACTATGGCTACACCTTC. This sequence encodes CASSTLPGGDYGYTF.

This chain connects TRBV25-1 to TRBJ2-1, with TRBD2 matching 7 bases. Trimming at V came to 7 bases and at J to 9 bases, leaving 30 bases not matched to a gene. Germline V lookup: CDR1 MGHDK, CDR2 SYGVNS. This CDR3 comprises 20 residues. CDR3 sequence reads: CASTRESGLADLLWGSEQFF. For the CDR3, the DNA is TGTGCCAGCACTAGAGAGAGTGGGCTAGCGGACCTCCTTTGGGGGAGTGAGCAGTTCTTC.

The chain joins TRBV5-4 to TRBJ2-7, with D maybe TRBD1 (6 bases). The CDR3 totals 12 residues. V dropped 5 bases and J dropped 6 bases, with 12 bases sitting between them. Germline V gene sequence: CDR1 SGHNT, CDR2 YYREEE (reference sequence). CDR3 residues: CASRSQGSEQYF. CDR3 in DNA: TGTGCCAGCAGGTCACAGGGCTCCGAGCAGTACTTC. The full variable domain, in which reference TRBV5-4 and TRBJ2-7 provide the parts outside the CDR3, is ETGVTQSPTHLIKTRGQQVTLRCSSQSGHNTVSWYQQALGQGPQFIFQYYREEENGRGNFPPRFSGLQFPNYSSELNVNALELDDSALYLCASRSQGSEQYFGPGTRLTVT.

This clonotype was seen ten or more times. The CDR3 bases are TGCAGTGCTGGGGGACAAGGGAACACCGGGGAGCTGTTTTTT. It codes for CSAGGQGNTGELFF. The J gene is TRBJ2-2, the V gene TRBV20-1; a possible D gene is TRBD1 (6 bases). CDR3 length: 14 residues. Trimming cost V 5 bases and J 1 base, with 11 bases left between them. CDR1 and CDR2 (germline): DFQATT, SNEGSKA (reference sequence).

This clonotype turned up a few times. The V call is TRBV12-5, the J call TRBJ2-3; D ambiguous. Germline V CDR1 and CDR2: LGHNT, FRNRAP. Trimming shortened V by 0 bases and J by 2 bases, and 6 bases separated the two germline ends. The length of the CDR3 is 14 residues. The CDR3 coding sequence is TGTGCTAGTGGTTTGGTACCTCTCACAGATACGCAGTATTTT. The encoded protein is CASGLVPLTDTQYF.

This clonotype has more than one count but fewer than ten. The rearrangement links TRBV7-2 to TRBJ2-1; D unclear. In germline, CDR1 is SGHTA, CDR2 FQGNSA. The CDR3 length is 14 residues. V lost 5 bases and J lost 4, with 12 bases in between. The CDR3 region has the DNA TGTGCCAGCAGCCGACAAGTGGGGTACAATGAGCAGTTCTTC. It encodes CASSRQVGYNEQFF.

Only a few counts were recorded for this clonotype. The chain joins TRBV6-1 to TRBJ1-5; D ambiguous. V was shortened by 6 bases and J by 0 bases, with 12 bases between the two germline ends. The germline V gene has CDR1 MNHNS and CDR2 SASEGT. CDR3 length equals 15 residues. CDR3 DNA sequence: TGTGCCAGCAGGCGGGCAGACAATAGCAATCAGCCCCAGCATTTT. This encodes CASRRADNSNQPQHF.

The chain couples TRBV2 to TRBJ2-5; D is perhaps TRBD1 (5 bases). Germline-derived CDR1 and CDR2 are SNHLY and FYNNEI. V was shortened by 6 bases and J by 1 base, with 9 bases between the two germline ends. The CDR3 loop spans 13 amino acids. DNA of the CDR3: TGTGCCAGCAGACCGGACACCCAAGAGACCCAGTACTTC. This gives the protein CASRPDTQETQYF.

This clonotype was observed a handful of times. The chain combines TRBV9 with TRBJ2-1; D gene uncertain. Trimming stripped 2 bases from V and 1 base from J, with 13 bases between. The V gene's germline CDR1 is SGDLS and CDR2 YYNGEE. The CDR3 is made up of 16 amino acids. The CDR3 sequence is CASSVTPSNSYNEQFF. The CDR3 region has the DNA TGTGCCAGCAGCGTTACCCCATCCAATTCCTACAATGAGCAGTTCTTC.

This clonotype appeared a few times. V gene TRBV7-8 combines with J gene TRBJ1-1; D is unclear. V was cut by 5 bases and J by 8 bases, with 18 bases left in between. Germline CDR1 and CDR2: SGHVS and FQNEAQ. The CDR3 has 14 residues. CDR3 DNA sequence: TGTGCCAGCAGCGGTCTGCGGGCTGATTTGGAAGCTTTCTTT. As protein: CASSGLRADLEAFF.

The table lists this clonotype with a few counts. CDR3 DNA: TGTGCCAGCAGCTCAGGAGCGCGGGGTGGCGGCGAGCAGTACTTC. This sequence encodes CASSSGARGGGEQYF. The V and J genes are TRBV7-6 and TRBJ2-7; TRBD2 might be the D (6 bases). The V gene lost 4 bases and the J gene lost 6 bases, with 19 bases spanning the gap. Germline assignment: CDR1 SGHVS and CDR2 FNYEAQ. The CDR3 runs to 15 residues.

The V and J genes are TRBV5-1 and TRBJ1-4; D remains unclear. CDR3 size: 14 residues. The germline CDR1 and CDR2 sequences are SGHRS and YFSETQ. Trimming cost V 4 bases and J 2 bases, with 9 bases left between them. The CDR3 sequence is CASSAGGTNEKLFF. In DNA form, the CDR3 reads TGCGCCAGCAGCGCTGGAGGGACTAATGAAAAACTGTTTTTT. The entire variable domain, with the rest obtained from reference TRBV5-1 and TRBJ1-4, is as follows: KAGVTQTPRYLIKTRGQQVTLSCSPISGHRSVSWYQQTPGQGLQFLFEYFSETQRNKGNFPGRFSGRQFSNSRSEMNVSTLELGDSALYLCASSAGGTNEKLFFGSGTQLSVL.

This clonotype was detected only a few times. This chain joins TRBV7-8 and TRBJ2-1, with 14 positions matching TRBD2. Germline CDR1 reads SGHVS; CDR2 reads FQNEAQ. The CDR3 totals 15 residues. With V trimmed by 5 bases and J by 8 bases, 5 bases remained unmatched. The CDR3 DNA is TGTGCCAGCAGCAGCGGGACTAGCGGGAGTTATGAGCAGTTCTTC. It codes for CASSSGTSGSYEQFF.

The gene calls are TRBV28 and TRBJ2-7, with 9 bases identical to TRBD2. Germline CDR1 is MDHEN and CDR2 is SYDVKM. With V trimmed by 4 bases and J by 2 bases, 15 bases remained unmatched. The CDR3 runs to 18 residues. Written as DNA, the CDR3 is TGTGCCAGCAGTTCCCACCGTTTTATTGCGGGAGGGACCTACGAGCAGTACTTC. Translated: CASSSHRFIAGGTYEQYF.

The V and J genes are TRBV10-3 and TRBJ1-6, with a weak D call TRBD1 (5 bases). Germline-derived CDR1 and CDR2 are ENHRY and SYGVKD. The CDR3 contains 18 residues. Deletions cut 0 bases from V and 7 bases from J, with 19 bases between. CDR3 in amino acids: CAISESRGRVEGNSPLHF. In nucleotides, the CDR3 is TGTGCCATCAGTGAGTCGCGCGGCAGGGTGGAAGGGAATTCACCCCTCCACTTT.

This clonotype was detected only a few times. The chain joins TRBV2 to TRBJ1-5; no firm D call. Germline V lookup: CDR1 SNHLY, CDR2 FYNNEI. This CDR3 contains 15 residues. Between the trimmed V and J ends, which lost 0 bases and 6 bases, there was a span of 12 bases. The CDR3 loop is CASSEARELGQPQHF. In nucleotides, the CDR3 is TGTGCCAGCAGTGAAGCGAGGGAACTCGGTCAGCCCCAGCATTTT.

The chain combines TRBV20-1 with TRBJ2-6; D ambiguous. From germline, CDR1 is DFQATT and CDR2 SNEGSKA (reference sequence). This CDR3 has 14 amino acids. The V end lost 6 bases, the J end lost 0 bases, and 9 bases lay between the germline ends. This CDR3 is CSAPIHSGANVLTF. The DNA of the CDR3 is TGCAGTGCGCCAATACACTCTGGGGCCAACGTCCTGACTTTC.

This clonotype was counted a few times. The V and J genes are TRBV6-4 and TRBJ2-1; 7 nucleotides line up with TRBD1. Germline V lookup: CDR1 MRHNA, CDR2 SNTAGT. The CDR3 consists of 16 residues. With 2 bases clipped from V and 5 bases from J, the junction kept 9 bases outside the gene matches. As DNA, the CDR3 is TGTGCCAGCAGTGACCGACAGTCAGGGGGACACAATGAGCAGTTCTTC. Translated: CASSDRQSGGHNEQFF.

The J gene is TRBJ2-1, the V gene TRBV12-3 or TRBV12-4; 11 bases line up with TRBD2. Trimming removed 3 bases from V and 9 bases from J; junction bases left unmatched: 1. This CDR3 comprises 13 residues. CDR3 amino acids: CASSFGTSGEQFF. The CDR3, as DNA: TGTGCCAGCAGTTTCGGGACTAGCGGTGAGCAGTTCTTC.

This clonotype was observed at least ten times. The rearrangement links TRBV12-3 or TRBV12-4 to TRBJ1-1; D is possibly TRBD1 (5 bases). Trimming took off 8 bases at V and 8 bases at J, with 15 bases between the two ends. The CDR3 consists of 12 residues. DNA of the CDR3: TGTGCCAGCGGAGGGCTGGGGCCCGAAGCTTTCTTT. As protein: CASGGLGPEAFF.

The chain employs TRBV12-3 or TRBV12-4 and TRBJ2-4; D not resolved. The CDR3 sequence is 14 residues long. V was cut by 7 bases and J by 0 bases, with 10 bases left in between. CDR3 protein: CASTLSLAKNIQYF. The CDR3 DNA follows: TGTGCCAGCACCTTGTCCCTAGCCAAAAACATTCAGTACTTC.

This clonotype was seen a few times. The chain carries TRBV3-1 and TRBJ1-5, with a weak D call TRBD1 (5 bases). Germline V gene sequence: CDR1 LGHDT, CDR2 YNNKEL (reference sequence). Trimming cost V 1 base and J 6 bases, with 10 bases left between them. This CDR3 region has 14 residues. This chain's CDR3 is CASSQAGGVQPQHF. The DNA for the CDR3 is TGTGCCAGCAGCCAAGCAGGAGGGGTTCAGCCCCAGCATTTT.

This clonotype was recorded only once. The rearrangement links TRBV19 to TRBJ1-5; TRBD1 is a possible D gene (6 bases). CDR1 is LNHDA and CDR2 is SQIVND in the germline V gene (reference sequence). V dropped 5 bases and J dropped 6 bases, with 11 bases sitting between them. The CDR3 length is 13 residues. CDR3 region: CASSSGTIQPQHF. For the CDR3, the DNA is TGTGCCAGTAGTTCAGGGACAATTCAGCCCCAGCATTTT.

To note about this clonotype: One end of the junction varies from germline; a read error may be responsible. The chain carries TRBV9 and TRBJ2-7; 8 bases are shared with TRBD2. This CDR3 is 14 amino acids long. In germline, CDR1 is SGDLS, CDR2 YYNGEE. The CDR3 reads CARSPGGGSYEQYF. DNA of the CDR3: TGTGCCCGCAGCCCGGGGGGGGGCTCCTACGAGCAGTACTTC.

This clonotype was picked up a small number of times. The chain has TRBV27 and TRBJ2-5; the D gene is possibly TRBD1 (6 bases). Germline-derived CDR1 and CDR2 are MNHEY and SMNVEV (reference sequence). There are 14 residues in the CDR3. The V and J ends lost 5 bases and 5 bases respectively, with 15 bases between them. The CDR3 reads CASSPRGAKETQYF. CDR3 DNA sequence: TGTGCCAGCAGTCCCAGGGGCGCAAAGGAGACCCAGTACTTC.